The clone carrying this TCR beta chain was counted a few times. This entry belongs to a study of blood T cell repertoires in COVID-19. The wider study: Spain, Italy and the United States supplied samples that represented acute and convalescent COVID-19. From T cells, B-cell-depleted T cells, or PBMCs came the material, which was cDNA or gDNA.

How the authors handled the data: Quantification of nucleated cells was approximated via reference gene primer amplification. Profiled with immunoSEQ multiplex PCR; TCRdb holds only in-frame clones, not every one. The D gene and trimming were derived from the DNA, and the V and J assignments and clone size from that table. In the table there are 35,000 to 45,000 clones, 76% of which are singletons. The length of the CDR3 is 14 residues. Per germline, CDR1 SGHAT and CDR2 FQNNGV. Trimming took 3 bases from V and 4 from J; bases not matched to a gene: 4. V gene TRBV11-2 combines with J gene TRBJ1-1, with 8 nucleotides matching TRBD1. The sequencing sample was made of peripheral blood. The source of this sequence is a man aged 70 or older with active or convalescent COVID-19. The DNA for the CDR3 is TGTGCCAGCAGCTTGTCAGGGGGCGTCACTGAAGCTTTCTTT. Protein product: CASSLSGGVTEAFF. The full variable domain, completed using reference TRBV11-2 and TRBJ1-1, is EAGVAQSPRYKIIEKRQSVAFWCNPISGHATLYWYQQILGQGPKLLIQFQNNGVVDDSQLPKDRFSAERLKGVDSTLKIQPAKLEDSAVYLCASSLSGGVTEAFFGQGTRLTVV.